This TCR beta chain came from a study of T cells after posttransplantation cyclophosphamide. Germline V lookup: CDR1 SGHRS, CDR2 YFSETQ. This CDR3 is 15 amino acids long. Trimming removed 4 bases at V and 3 bases at J, with 16 bases between. The assay was immunoSEQ multiplex PCR, and TCRdb's table has in-frame clones only and misses some. The profile covers about 3,800 clones, with 85% to 95% appearing a single time and 0.5% to 0.75% taken by the ten largest. J is TRBJ2-5 and V is TRBV5-1; a weak D match, TRBD2 (7 bases). This sequence was found in a man aged 45-65 years. The sequenced material came from naive CD4+ T cells sorted from PBMCs. CDR3: CASSTRGAEEETQYF. CDR3 DNA sequence: TGCGCCAGCAGCACCCGGGGGGCGGAGGAAGAGACCCAGTACTTC.